A single sample gave rise to the 29 T cell receptor beta chains below, sequenced in a study of blood T cell repertoires in COVID-19. Here immunoSEQ multiplex PCR was the method, and the copy in TCRdb shows in-frame clones only, minus some. The data contain some 200,000 clones, 80% to 90% of them singletons. The sequenced sample consisted of PBMCs or T cells enriched from blood (not recorded which). These receptors were taken from a woman younger than 30 in a cohort exposed to, infected with or recovered from COVID-19 (not recorded which).

Written as DNA, the CDR3 is TGTGCCAGCAGGGAAACGGGAGGTGTCACCGGGGAGCTGTTTTTT. This codes for CASRETGGVTGELFF. The rearrangement uses TRBV2 and TRBJ2-2, with TRBD2 matching over 7 bases. The CDR3 has 15 amino acids. Germline values: CDR1 SNHLY, CDR2 FYNNEI. The V segment lost 6 bases and the J segment 4 bases; nucleotides outside the gene matches: 8.

This clone was detected only once. The J gene is TRBJ1-2, the V gene TRBV6-5, with D possibly being TRBD1 (5 bases). Trimming took 6 bases from V and 6 from J, leaving 8 bases between them. The CDR3 runs 11 residues. Germline lookup yields CDR1 MNHEY and CDR2 SVGAGI. CDR3 sequence: CASRVRDGYTF. CDR3 DNA sequence: TGTGCCAGCAGGGTCAGGGATGGCTACACCTTC.

The chain links TRBV5-6 to TRBJ1-5; possibly TRBD1 for D (6 bases). The V and J ends lost 4 bases and 5 bases respectively, with 10 bases between them. This CDR3 has 13 residues. Germline loops: CDR1 SGHDT, CDR2 YYEEEE. As DNA, the CDR3 is TGTGCCAGCAGCAGCAGGGGAGATCAGCCCCAGCATTTT. Translation gives CASSSRGDQPQHF.

The J gene is TRBJ1-6, the V gene TRBV27; 7 bases are shared with TRBD1. This CDR3 is 12 amino acids long. Looked up from germline, CDR1 is MNHEY and CDR2 is SMNVEV (reference sequence). V was pared by 9 bases and J by 10 bases, with 6 bases of the junction left unmatched. Written as DNA, the CDR3 is TGTGCCAGGACAGGGTGGACCTCACCCCTCCACTTT. Translation gives CARTGWTSPLHF.

A remark on this clone: Distinct nucleotide sequences in the sample also encode this CDR3. The V call is TRBV5-1, the J call TRBJ1-6, with a possible D match to TRBD1 (6 bases). The CDR3 contains 14 residues. From germline, CDR1 is SGHRS and CDR2 YFSETQ. V was shortened by 0 bases and J by 7 bases, with 8 bases between the two germline ends. The CDR3 loop reads CASSLGTGNSPLHF. The CDR3 nucleotides are TGCGCCAGCAGCTTGGGAACAGGGAATTCACCCCTCCACTTT.

The rearrangement uses TRBV6-5 and TRBJ2-7; 11 bases line up with TRBD2. From germline, CDR1 is MNHEY and CDR2 SVGAGI. This CDR3 contains 15 residues. V dropped 2 bases and J dropped 7; count of bases not matched to a gene: 7. The CDR3 here is CASSYVAGGPLEQYF. The CDR3 DNA is TGTGCCAGCAGTTACGTAGCGGGAGGGCCGTTAGAGCAGTACTTC.

The CDR3 reads CASLGGSAGGEQFF. The CDR3 DNA sequence: TGTGCCAGTCTAGGAGGTTCGGCCGGGGGTGAGCAGTTCTTC. V is TRBV27 and J is TRBJ2-1, with D possibly TRBD2 on 6 matching bases. Trimming cost V 9 bases and J 9 bases, with 21 bases left between them. The CDR3 is 14 amino acids. Germline lookup yields CDR1 MNHEY and CDR2 SMNVEV (reference sequence).

The V call is TRBV7-9, the J call TRBJ1-2; 9 bases are shared with TRBD1. The germline CDR1 and CDR2 sequences are SEHNR and FQNEAQ (reference sequence). The CDR3 totals 18 residues. Losses at the gene ends were 5 bases for V and 4 bases for J; bases not matched to a gene: 17. CDR3 bases: TGTGCCAGCAGCCCTAATGTCCCGGGACAGGGTCGGGCCTATGGCTACACCTTC. Translation gives CASSPNVPGQGRAYGYTF.

The chain links TRBV12-3 or TRBV12-4 to TRBJ1-2; D call uncertain. The CDR3 totals 12 residues. The ends were cut back, 2 bases at V and 4 bases at J, with 5 bases in the middle. The CDR3 region is CASSLSSYGYTF. DNA for the CDR3: TGTGCCAGCAGTTTATCGAGCTATGGCTACACCTTC.

The V gene is TRBV11-2, the J gene TRBJ1-3; 7 bases match TRBD1. CDR3 length: 15 residues. Germline V gene lookup returns CDR1 SGHAT and CDR2 FQNNGV. V was pared by 5 bases and J by 2 bases, with 6 bases of the junction left unmatched. CDR3 residues: CASSLGQHTGNTIYF. The CDR3 region has the DNA TGTGCCAGCAGCCTGGGACAGCACACTGGAAACACCATATATTTT.

The J gene is TRBJ1-1, the V gene TRBV28; 7 nucleotides match TRBD1. Trimming cost V 4 bases and J 0 bases; bases outside gene matches: 8. This CDR3 spans 16 amino acids. The germline gives CDR1 MDHEN, CDR2 SYDVKM. CDR3 protein: CASSSPPTGLNTEAFF. As DNA, the CDR3 is TGTGCCAGCAGTTCCCCACCGACAGGGTTGAACACTGAAGCTTTCTTT.

The chain combines TRBV7-2 with TRBJ2-5; D perhaps matches TRBD2 (5 bases). The length of the CDR3 is 14 residues. Deletions cut 5 bases from V and 7 bases from J, with 17 bases between. Germline V gene lookup returns CDR1 SGHTA and CDR2 FQGNSA. The chain's CDR3 is CASSPSLAGGTQYF. As DNA, the CDR3 is TGTGCCAGCAGCCCATCCTTGGCCGGAGGGACCCAGTACTTC.

The chain joins TRBV28 to TRBJ1-4; unclear D gene. The germline gives CDR1 MDHEN, CDR2 SYDVKM. V lost 5 bases and J 8 bases, leaving 9 bases between the germline ends. The CDR3 is made up of 12 amino acids. The CDR3 spells CASSLREEKLFF. CDR3 DNA: TGTGCCAGCAGTCTCCGGGAGGAAAAACTGTTTTTT. Variable domain in full (rest from reference TRBV28 and TRBJ1-4): DVKVTQSSRYLVKRTGEKVFLECVQDMDHENMFWYRQDPGLGLRLIYFSYDVKMKEKGDIPEGYSVSREKKERFSLILESASTNQTSMYLCASSLREEKLFFGSGTQLSVL.

The rearrangement links TRBV2 to TRBJ1-2; D gene ambiguous. V gave up 8 bases and J gave up 4 bases, with 17 bases separating them. The germline gives CDR1 SNHLY, CDR2 FYNNEI. The CDR3 length is 14 residues. The CDR3 nucleotides are TGTGCCAGCGGGAGGGAGGGAACATCCTATGGCTACACCTTC. It translates to CASGREGTSYGYTF.

CDR3 amino acids: CASSELDRSQETQYF. DNA for the CDR3: TGCGCCAGCAGTGAATTGGACAGGAGCCAAGAGACCCAGTACTTC. This chain joins TRBV10-2 and TRBJ2-5; 7 bases line up with TRBD1. The ends lost 3 bases at V and 1 base at J; junction bases unmatched: 5. Germline V CDR1 and CDR2: WSHSY, SAAADI. The CDR3 has 15 amino acids.

CDR3 nucleotide sequence: TGTGCCAGTAGTATCGGGCGGGAAACAGATACGCAGTATTTT. This sequence encodes CASSIGRETDTQYF. The J gene is TRBJ2-3, the V gene TRBV19; tentatively, D is TRBD2 (6 bases). The germline CDR1 and CDR2 sequences are LNHDA and SQIVND (reference sequence). This CDR3 has 14 amino acids. Trimming removed 3 bases at V and 3 bases at J, with 10 bases between. The variable domain in full, completed from reference TRBV19 and TRBJ2-3, reads DGGITQSPKYLFRKEGQNVTLSCEQNLNHDAMYWYRQDPGQGLRLIYYSQIVNDFQKGDIAEGYSVSREKKESFPLTVTSAQKNPTAFYLCASSIGRETDTQYFGPGTRLTVL.

V is TRBV5-6 and J is TRBJ1-5, with a tentative D call TRBD1 (6 bases). V shed 4 bases and J shed 5 bases, with 10 bases lying between them. The germline gives CDR1 SGHDT, CDR2 YYEEEE. This CDR3 has 13 residues. The DNA of the CDR3 is TGTGCCAGCAGCAGCTACAGGGATCAGCCCCAGCATTTT. It yields the protein CASSSYRDQPQHF.

This clone occurred once. This chain joins TRBV18 and TRBJ1-1; TRBD1 agrees at 7 bases. Germline V lookup: CDR1 KGHSH, CDR2 LQKENI. There are 17 residues in the CDR3. With V trimmed by 1 base and J by 0 bases, 8 bases remained unmatched. The CDR3 loop reads CASSPRTPGQLNTEAFF. The CDR3 DNA sequence: TGTGCCAGCTCACCACGAACCCCGGGACAGTTGAACACTGAAGCTTTCTTT. Combining the CDR3 with reference TRBV18 and TRBJ1-1 gives the whole variable domain NAGVMQNPRHLVRRRGQEARLRCSPMKGHSHVYWYRQLPEEGLKFMVYLQKENIIDESGMPKERFSAEFPKEGPSILRIQQVVRGDSAAYFCASSPRTPGQLNTEAFFGQGTRLTVV.

Here the CDR3 reads CASSFLVFGRGTGELFF. In DNA, the CDR3 is TGTGCCAGCAGCTTTTTGGTGTTTGGGAGGGGCACCGGGGAGCTGTTTTTT. The J gene is TRBJ2-2, the V gene TRBV7-8, with 7 bases lining up with TRBD2. Germline V CDR1 and CDR2: SGHVS, FQNEAQ. The CDR3 runs to 17 residues. Trimming cost V 3 bases and J 4 bases; bases outside gene matches: 11. The variable domain in full, with the rest retrieved from reference TRBV7-8 and TRBJ2-2, is GAGVSQSPRYKVAKRGQDVALRCDPISGHVSLFWYQQALGQGPEFLTYFQNEAQLDKSGLPSDRFFAERPEGSVSTLKIQRTQQEDSAVYLCASSFLVFGRGTGELFFGEGSRLTVL.

The chain joins TRBV10-1 to TRBJ2-3; D remains unclear. With 6 bases removed from V and 7 bases from J, the gap between germline ends came to 11 bases. The CDR3 runs 12 residues. Per the germline V gene, CDR1 is WNHNN and CDR2 is SYGVQD (reference sequence). The CDR3 loop is CASSEPSNTQYF. The DNA for the CDR3 is TGCGCCAGCAGCGAACCAAGCAATACGCAGTATTTT.

The sample holds one count of this clone. This sequence joins TRBV7-3 and TRBJ1-2; 7 bases fit TRBD1. CDR1 is SGHTA, CDR2 FQGTGA, per germline. The V gene end was trimmed by 5 bases and the J gene end by 8 bases; junction bases not matched to a gene: 8. The CDR3 contains 13 residues. CDR3 in DNA: TGTGCCAGCAGCCTTAGGACAGGCGAGGGCTACACCTTC. It codes for CASSLRTGEGYTF.

The chain couples TRBV7-9 to TRBJ1-2; no clear D. The CDR3 is 13 amino acids. V was trimmed by 5 bases and J by 4 bases, leaving 11 bases between them. The germline gives CDR1 SEHNR, CDR2 FQNEAQ (reference sequence). This CDR3 reads CASSPVSFYGYTF. The CDR3 DNA is TGTGCCAGCAGCCCCGTTTCTTTCTATGGCTACACCTTC.

V gene TRBV9 combines with J gene TRBJ2-1; TRBD2 aligns across 8 bases. The CDR3 runs to 14 residues. Germline values: CDR1 SGDLS, CDR2 YYNGEE. With V trimmed by 0 bases and J by 9 bases, 5 bases remained unmatched. CDR3 sequence: CASSVGRGGLEQFF. CDR3 nucleotides: TGTGCCAGCAGCGTAGGCCGGGGGGGCCTTGAGCAGTTCTTC.

This sequence joins TRBV18 and TRBJ2-7, with TRBD1 as a possible D gene (5 bases). V was cut by 4 bases and J by 0 bases, with 7 bases left in between. Looked up from germline, CDR1 is KGHSH and CDR2 is LQKENI. The length of the CDR3 is 13 residues. The CDR3 region has the DNA TGTGCCAGCTCACACGACAGCTCCTACGAGCAGTACTTC. Translated: CASSHDSSYEQYF. The full variable domain, rest sourced from reference TRBV18 and TRBJ2-7, is NAGVMQNPRHLVRRRGQEARLRCSPMKGHSHVYWYRQLPEEGLKFMVYLQKENIIDESGMPKERFSAEFPKEGPSILRIQQVVRGDSAAYFCASSHDSSYEQYFGPGTRLTVT.

V is TRBV24-1 and J is TRBJ2-7; TRBD1 matches 10 bases. CDR1 is KGHDR and CDR2 is SFDVKD in the germline V gene. The length of the CDR3 is 14 residues. The junction had 5 bases not matched to a gene; V was cut back by 4 bases and J by 6 bases. This CDR3 reads CATSESRDRGEQYF. For the CDR3, the DNA is TGTGCCACCAGTGAGTCCCGGGACAGGGGCGAGCAGTACTTC.

The chain carries TRBV29-1 and TRBJ1-2; 11 positions agree with TRBD1. Looked up from germline, CDR1 is SQVTM and CDR2 is ANQGSEA. V shed 8 bases, J shed 3 bases, and the junction held 2 bases outside the gene matches. This CDR3 has 12 amino acids. The CDR3 loop is CSLGQGDYGYTF. The CDR3 bases are TGCAGCTTGGGACAGGGGGACTATGGCTACACCTTC.

This chain links TRBV18 with TRBJ2-1, with TRBD2 matching 7 bases. V shed 4 bases, J shed 7 bases, and the junction held 7 bases outside the gene matches. The CDR3 contains 14 residues. In germline, CDR1 is KGHSH, CDR2 LQKENI. CDR3 bases: TGTGCCAGCTCACGTACGGACGGGGGGAATGAGCAGTTCTTC. Translated: CASSRTDGGNEQFF.

This clone has only one observation. This chain uses TRBV6-5 with TRBJ2-5; a weak D match, TRBD2 (5 bases). The V and J ends lost 6 bases and 3 bases respectively, with 14 bases between them. CDR1 and CDR2 from the germline V gene are MNHEY and SVGAGI. CDR3 length: 14 amino acids. The CDR3 spells CASRFKEGEETQYF. CDR3 bases: TGTGCCAGCAGGTTCAAAGAGGGAGAAGAGACCCAGTACTTC.

The chain links TRBV7-8 to TRBJ2-7; the match to TRBD2 covers 8 bases. CDR1 and CDR2 from the germline V gene are SGHVS and FQNEAQ. V lost 5 bases to trimming and J lost 0 bases; unmatched junction nucleotides: 9. The CDR3 has 16 residues. DNA for the CDR3: TGTGCCAGCAGCAAACATAGCGGGACAAGCTCCTACGAGCAGTACTTC. Protein sequence: CASSKHSGTSSYEQYF. Complete variable domain (other parts from reference TRBV7-8 and TRBJ2-7): GAGVSQSPRYKVAKRGQDVALRCDPISGHVSLFWYQQALGQGPEFLTYFQNEAQLDKSGLPSDRFFAERPEGSVSTLKIQRTQQEDSAVYLCASSKHSGTSSYEQYFGPGTRLTVT.